A single sample is the source of the 22 T cell receptor beta chains below, sequenced in a study of blood T cell repertoires in COVID-19. Generated by immunoSEQ multiplex PCR, the TCRdb table keeps only in-frame clones and is missing some. The table records 330,000 or so clones, roughly 87% of them present only once. Sequenced material: PBMCs or T cells enriched from blood (not recorded which). Every receptor here comes from a woman under 40 who had recovered from COVID-19.

The chain has TRBV6-5 and TRBJ1-1, with a possible D match to TRBD1 (6 bases). Deletions cut 6 bases from V and 9 bases from J, with 23 bases between. The CDR3 length is 15 residues. Germline values: CDR1 MNHEY, CDR2 SVGAGI. CDR3 protein: CASSPSPPGGGKAFF. CDR3 nucleotides: TGTGCCAGCAGCCCCTCTCCGCCGGGGGGCGGTAAAGCTTTCTTT.

This chain uses TRBV19 with TRBJ1-1; TRBD1 is a possible D gene (5 bases). CDR3 length: 14 amino acids. V lost 7 bases and J 4 bases, leaving 16 bases between the germline ends. The germline gives CDR1 LNHDA, CDR2 SQIVND (reference sequence). The CDR3 DNA follows: TGTGCCAGTATCCGGGGGAACCCGAGCACTGAAGCTTTCTTT. Encoded protein: CASIRGNPSTEAFF.

This clone was seen only a few times. The chain has TRBV19 and TRBJ1-2; possibly TRBD1 for D (6 bases). V dropped 5 bases and J dropped 3 bases, with 7 bases sitting between them. From germline, CDR1 is LNHDA and CDR2 SQIVND (reference sequence). The CDR3 has 12 amino acids. CDR3 in amino acids: CASSQGYYGYTF. Written as DNA, the CDR3 is TGTGCCAGTAGTCAGGGGTACTATGGCTACACCTTC.

The genes are TRBV5-1 and TRBJ2-7, with 8 bases that match TRBD2. J gave up 6 bases and V 0 bases, and 8 bases lay outside the gene matches. The CDR3 length is 15 residues. Per germline, CDR1 SGHRS and CDR2 YFSETQ. This chain's CDR3 is CASSLGGAGVLEQYF. Written as DNA, the CDR3 is TGCGCCAGCAGCTTGGGCGGAGCGGGAGTACTCGAGCAGTACTTC.

The rearrangement joins TRBV10-3 to TRBJ2-2; possible D gene TRBD2, 5 bases. The CDR3 consists of 13 residues. Germline V gives CDR1 ENHRY, CDR2 SYGVKD. The germline V and J ends were trimmed by 10 bases and 5 bases, with 14 bases remaining between them. The CDR3 here is CATMAGLTGELFF. In nucleotides, the CDR3 is TGTGCCACCATGGCTGGACTTACCGGGGAGCTGTTTTTT.

The chain has TRBV28 and TRBJ2-3; TRBD2 might be the D (6 bases). This CDR3 spans 17 amino acids. CDR1 is MDHEN, CDR2 SYDVKM, per germline. The V end was cut by 3 bases, the J end by 3 bases, with 19 bases between. DNA of the CDR3: TGTGCCAGCAGTTTCCCAATCACCCTAGGAGGGACAGATACGCAGTATTTT. Amino acids: CASSFPITLGGTDTQYF.

This clone appeared a single time. The chain's CDR3 is CSVLGGEGTEAFF. CDR3 nucleotide sequence: TGCAGCGTTTTGGGGGGAGAGGGGACTGAAGCTTTCTTT. The chain links TRBV29-1 to TRBJ1-1; perhaps TRBD1 as D (5 bases). The V end was cut by 5 bases, the J end by 5 bases, with 15 bases between. Germline lookup yields CDR1 SQVTM and CDR2 ANQGSEA. This CDR3 region has 13 residues.

The J gene is TRBJ2-1, the V gene TRBV18, with 12 bases that match TRBD2. Germline CDR1 reads KGHSH; CDR2 reads LQKENI. This CDR3 spans 14 amino acids. V lost 5 bases and J lost 6; bases outside the gene matches: 2. Here the CDR3 reads CASSTSGRINEQFF. In nucleotides, the CDR3 is TGTGCCAGCTCAACTAGCGGGAGGATCAATGAGCAGTTCTTC.

V usage is TRBV5-1 and J usage is TRBJ2-7, with 8 bases aligning to TRBD2. The CDR3 covers 16 residues. V shed 0 bases and J 2 bases; nucleotides not matched to a gene: 7. Per germline, CDR1 SGHRS and CDR2 YFSETQ. The CDR3 DNA sequence: TGCGCCAGCAGCTTGGAGGAGAGCGGGAGCGCCTACGAGCAGTACTTC. Protein sequence: CASSLEESGSAYEQYF.

The genes are TRBV18 and TRBJ2-1; 7 nucleotides match TRBD1. CDR1 and CDR2 from the germline V gene are KGHSH and LQKENI. The V segment lost 6 bases and the J segment 7 bases; nucleotides outside the gene matches: 6. There are 13 residues in the CDR3. CDR3 sequence (DNA): TGTGCCAGCTCTCAAACACAGGGGAATGAGCAGTTCTTC. Translating it yields CASSQTQGNEQFF.

This sequence joins TRBV11-2 and TRBJ1-2, with 7 bases lining up with TRBD1. Germline V gene sequence: CDR1 SGHAT, CDR2 FQNNGV. The CDR3 is 15 amino acids. The V gene end was trimmed by 4 bases and the J gene end by 2 bases; junction bases not matched to a gene: 7. CDR3 sequence: CASSSSGTENYGYTF. The CDR3 nucleotides read TGTGCCAGCAGCTCTTCCGGGACAGAGAACTATGGCTACACCTTC.

The V and J genes are TRBV14 and TRBJ2-3; D is possibly TRBD2 (6 bases). Germline V lookup: CDR1 SGHDN, CDR2 FVKESK. The CDR3 spans 16 residues. The V and J ends lost 1 base and 2 bases respectively, with 13 bases between them. The CDR3 region is CASSQVGASATDTQYF. CDR3 in DNA: TGTGCCAGCAGCCAAGTAGGTGCTAGCGCCACAGATACGCAGTATTTT.

The CDR3 DNA follows: TGTGCCATCAGTGAGTCAAGCGGGGGCGTCCACGAGCAGTACTTC. This codes for CAISESSGGVHEQYF. The chain joins TRBV10-3 to TRBJ2-7; TRBD2 agrees at 8 bases. V dropped 0 bases and J dropped 5; count of bases not matched to a gene: 6. This CDR3 region has 15 residues. Germline-derived CDR1 and CDR2 are ENHRY and SYGVKD.

The V and J genes are TRBV3-1 (or the pseudogene TRBV3-2) and TRBJ2-5, with a tentative D call TRBD1 (6 bases). With 5 bases removed from V and 5 bases from J, the gap between germline ends came to 15 bases. The CDR3 length is 14 residues. Germline V gene data show CDR1 as LGHDT and CDR2 as YNNKEL (reference sequence). The CDR3 sequence: CASSYHRESETQYF. DNA for the CDR3: TGTGCCAGCAGCTACCACAGGGAGAGTGAGACCCAGTACTTC.

The V call is TRBV7-6, the J call TRBJ2-7, with 8 bases fitting TRBD2. This CDR3 has 16 residues. After removal of 4 bases from V and 6 bases from J, the junction contained 14 bases not matched to a gene. Germline loops: CDR1 SGHVS, CDR2 FNYEAQ. CDR3 bases: TGTGCCAGCAGCTCGACCGCGGGAGGCACGGGCCTCGAGCAGTACTTC. Encoded protein: CASSSTAGGTGLEQYF.

The chain has TRBV28 and TRBJ1-4; maybe TRBD1 (6 bases). V shed 6 bases and J shed 8 bases, with 16 bases lying between them. Germline V gene lookup returns CDR1 MDHEN and CDR2 SYDVKM. CDR3 size: 14 residues. This CDR3 is CASRGEGGGEKLFF. The CDR3 DNA follows: TGTGCCAGCAGAGGGGAAGGGGGTGGCGAAAAACTGTTTTTT.

The rearrangement uses TRBV5-5 and TRBJ2-5; the D gene is possibly TRBD2 (6 bases). The CDR3 is 18 residues long. The V gene's germline CDR1 is SGHKS and CDR2 YYEKEE (reference sequence). Between the trimmed V and J ends, which lost 4 bases and 2 bases, there was a span of 24 bases. The CDR3 here is CASSQPDTTRSVQETQYF. In DNA form, the CDR3 reads TGTGCCAGCAGCCAGCCGGACACGACTAGATCGGTGCAAGAGACCCAGTACTTC.

The chain couples TRBV5-4 to TRBJ1-1; 8 bases align to TRBD1. The CDR3 extends over 15 amino acids. The V and J ends lost 0 bases and 5 bases, in that order; junction bases with no gene match: 6. Per the germline V gene, CDR1 is SGHNT and CDR2 is YYREEE (reference sequence). The CDR3 region is CASSLESGGRTEAFF. CDR3 DNA sequence: TGTGCCAGCAGCTTGGAATCAGGGGGCCGGACTGAAGCTTTCTTT.

V is TRBV7-9 and J is TRBJ2-5; possibly TRBD2 for D (5 bases). The CDR3 loop spans 14 amino acids. CDR1 is SEHNR, CDR2 FQNEAQ, per germline (reference sequence). Trimming shortened V by 5 bases and J by 0 bases, and 10 bases separated the two germline ends. CDR3: CASSRRTYQETQYF. The DNA of the CDR3 is TGTGCCAGCAGCAGACGGACTTACCAAGAGACCCAGTACTTC.

About this clone: This may arise from a read error, as a much more abundant clone is one base away. The chain uses TRBV5-5 and TRBJ1-4; 8 bases agree with TRBD1. V trimming: 2 bases; J trimming: 4 bases; junction bases outside the gene matches: 1. Germline-derived CDR1 and CDR2 are SGHKS and YYEKEE (reference sequence). This CDR3 contains 14 residues. CDR3 DNA: TGTGCCAGCAGCTTTGGGACAGGTAATGAAAAACTGTTTTTT. It specifies CASSFGTGNEKLFF.

This sequence joins TRBV14 and TRBJ2-1, with D possibly matching TRBD2 (5 bases). V lost 3 bases and J 4 bases, leaving 10 bases between the germline ends. CDR1 SGHDN and CDR2 FVKESK come from the germline V gene. This CDR3 is built from 14 residues. The chain's CDR3 is CASSQAGGYNEQFF. The CDR3 DNA sequence: TGTGCCAGCAGCCAGGCGGGTGGATACAATGAGCAGTTCTTC.

The rearrangement joins TRBV7-2 to TRBJ1-4; perhaps TRBD1 as D (5 bases). The CDR3 covers 14 residues. V was trimmed by 0 bases and J by 6 bases, leaving 8 bases between them. The germline V gene has CDR1 SGHTA and CDR2 FQGNSA. The CDR3 nucleotides read TGTGCCAGCAGCTTAGCTGGAGGGGATGAAAAACTGTTTTTT. Protein sequence: CASSLAGGDEKLFF.